One and the same sample provided the 5 T cell receptor beta chains below, sequenced in a study of cytomegalovirus exposure and HLA in healthy donors. The primer mix had 60 Vbeta and 13 Jbeta primers. Produced via immunoSEQ multiplex PCR; TCRdb's table is partial and in-frame only. The sample comprises about 110,000 clones, 65% to 80% of which are singletons, and 4% to 5% rests with the top ten. Sequencing was done on a sample of PBMCs. These receptors originate from a male donor in good health and CMV-seronegative.

The chain employs TRBV9 and TRBJ1-1; D not certain. Looked up from germline, CDR1 is SGDLS and CDR2 is YYNGEE. Trimming removed 3 bases at V and 3 bases at J, with 12 bases between. There are 14 residues in the CDR3. The CDR3 DNA reads as TGTGCCAGCAGCGCGACAACTTGGGACACTGAAGCTTTCTTT. Translation: CASSATTWDTEAFF. The variable domain in full, with the rest retrieved from reference TRBV9 and TRBJ1-1, is DSGVTQTPKHLITATGQRVTLRCSPRSGDLSVYWYQQSLDQGLQFLIQYYNGEERAKGNILERFSAQQFPDLHSELNLSSLELGDSALYFCASSATTWDTEAFFGQGTRLTVV.

This rearrangement joins TRBV10-3 to TRBJ2-5, with D possibly matching TRBD2 (5 bases). The CDR3 has 14 residues. With 6 bases removed from V and 4 bases from J, the gap between germline ends came to 15 bases. Germline CDR1 and CDR2: ENHRY and SYGVKD. For the CDR3, the DNA is TGTGCCATCAGACCCGAGGGCCTGGCAGAGACCCAGTACTTC. This sequence encodes CAIRPEGLAETQYF.

V usage is TRBV2 and J usage is TRBJ2-2, with TRBD1 identical over 9 bases. V lost 8 bases to trimming and J lost 6 bases; unmatched junction nucleotides: 7. Germline values: CDR1 SNHLY, CDR2 FYNNEI. This CDR3 region has 14 residues. CDR3 protein: CASDSRQGAGELFF. The CDR3 DNA follows: TGTGCCAGCGATTCAAGACAGGGGGCCGGGGAGCTGTTTTTT.

This chain uses TRBV5-1 with TRBJ2-1, with D maybe TRBD2 (5 bases). The CDR3 totals 15 residues. Per the germline V gene, CDR1 is SGHRS and CDR2 is YFSETQ. V lost 4 bases to trimming and J lost 3 bases, with 14 bases between them. The CDR3 DNA reads TGCGCCAGCAGCCTTACGACTACTTTCTACAATGAGCAGTTCTTC. Its translation is CASSLTTTFYNEQFF. Full variable domain (remainder filled in from reference TRBV5-1 and TRBJ2-1): KAGVTQTPRYLIKTRGQQVTLSCSPISGHRSVSWYQQTPGQGLQFLFEYFSETQRNKGNFPGRFSGRQFSNSRSEMNVSTLELGDSALYLCASSLTTTFYNEQFFGPGTRLTVL.

The rearrangement joins TRBV7-9 to TRBJ2-1; 13 nucleotides line up with TRBD2. This CDR3 is built from 18 residues. Germline CDR1 is SEHNR and CDR2 is FQNEAQ (reference sequence). The ends lost 2 bases at V and 6 bases at J; junction bases unmatched: 10. For the CDR3, the DNA is TGTGCCAGCAGCTTACTGGCGGCCGGGACTAGCGGGACCAATGAGCAGTTCTTC. Encoded protein: CASSLLAAGTSGTNEQFF.